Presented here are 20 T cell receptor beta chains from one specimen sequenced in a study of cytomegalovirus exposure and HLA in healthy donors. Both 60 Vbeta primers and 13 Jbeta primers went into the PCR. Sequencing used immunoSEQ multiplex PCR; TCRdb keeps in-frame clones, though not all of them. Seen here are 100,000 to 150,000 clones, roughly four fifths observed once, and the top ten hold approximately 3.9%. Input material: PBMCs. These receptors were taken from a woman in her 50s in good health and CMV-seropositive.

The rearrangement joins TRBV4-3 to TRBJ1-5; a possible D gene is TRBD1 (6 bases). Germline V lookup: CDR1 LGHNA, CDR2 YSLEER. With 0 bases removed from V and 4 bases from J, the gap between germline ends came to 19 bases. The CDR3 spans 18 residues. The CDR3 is CASSQDRPGGRGNQPQHF. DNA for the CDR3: TGCGCCAGCAGCCAAGATCGTCCTGGGGGTAGGGGGAATCAGCCCCAGCATTTT.

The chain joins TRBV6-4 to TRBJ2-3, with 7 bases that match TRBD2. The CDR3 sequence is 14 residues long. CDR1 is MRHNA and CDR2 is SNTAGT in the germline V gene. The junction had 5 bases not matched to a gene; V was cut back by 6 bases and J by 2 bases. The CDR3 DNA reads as TGTGCCAGCAGATCCAGCGGGGCCACAGATACGCAGTATTTT. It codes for CASRSSGATDTQYF.

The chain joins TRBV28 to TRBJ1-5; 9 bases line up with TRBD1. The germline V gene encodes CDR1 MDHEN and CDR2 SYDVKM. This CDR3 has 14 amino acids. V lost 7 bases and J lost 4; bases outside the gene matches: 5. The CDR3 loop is CASMTGQGNQPQHF. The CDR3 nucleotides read TGTGCCAGCATGACGGGACAGGGTAATCAGCCCCAGCATTTT.

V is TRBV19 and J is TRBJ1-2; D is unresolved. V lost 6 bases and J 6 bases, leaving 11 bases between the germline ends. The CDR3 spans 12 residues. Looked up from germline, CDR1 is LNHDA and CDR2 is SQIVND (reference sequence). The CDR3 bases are TGTGCCAGTAGCAAACAAGGAGATGGCTACACCTTC. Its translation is CASSKQGDGYTF.

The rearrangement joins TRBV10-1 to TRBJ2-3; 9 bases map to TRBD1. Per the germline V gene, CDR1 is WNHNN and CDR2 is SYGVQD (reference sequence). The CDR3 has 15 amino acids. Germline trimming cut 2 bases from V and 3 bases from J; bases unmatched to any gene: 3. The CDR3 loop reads CASSEGTGYTDTQYF. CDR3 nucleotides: TGCGCCAGCAGTGAGGGGACAGGGTATACAGATACGCAGTATTTT.

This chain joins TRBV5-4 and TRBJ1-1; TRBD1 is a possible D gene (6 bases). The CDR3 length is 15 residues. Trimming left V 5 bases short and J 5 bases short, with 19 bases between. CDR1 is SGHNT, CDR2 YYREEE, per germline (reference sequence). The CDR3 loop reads CASSSGGGAKTEAFF. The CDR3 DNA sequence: TGTGCCAGCAGTTCGGGTGGGGGGGCAAAAACTGAAGCTTTCTTT.

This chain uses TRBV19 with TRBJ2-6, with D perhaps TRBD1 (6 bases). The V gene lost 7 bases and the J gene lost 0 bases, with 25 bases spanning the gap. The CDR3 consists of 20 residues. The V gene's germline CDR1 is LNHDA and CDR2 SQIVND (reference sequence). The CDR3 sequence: CASIQDHSGTLHSGANVLTF. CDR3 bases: TGTGCCAGTATTCAAGACCACTCCGGGACACTTCACTCTGGGGCCAACGTCCTGACTTTC. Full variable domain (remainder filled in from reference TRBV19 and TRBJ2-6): DGGITQSPKYLFRKEGQNVTLSCEQNLNHDAMYWYRQDPGQGLRLIYYSQIVNDFQKGDIAEGYSVSREKKESFPLTVTSAQKNPTAFYLCASIQDHSGTLHSGANVLTFGAGSRLTVL.

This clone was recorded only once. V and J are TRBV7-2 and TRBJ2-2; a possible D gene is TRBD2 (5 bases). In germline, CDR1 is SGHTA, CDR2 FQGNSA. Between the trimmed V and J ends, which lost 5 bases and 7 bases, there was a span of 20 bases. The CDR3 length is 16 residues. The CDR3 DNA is TGTGCCAGCAGCCCTCGAGGGCGAGTGGGCGGCGGGGAGCTGTTTTTT. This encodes CASSPRGRVGGGELFF.

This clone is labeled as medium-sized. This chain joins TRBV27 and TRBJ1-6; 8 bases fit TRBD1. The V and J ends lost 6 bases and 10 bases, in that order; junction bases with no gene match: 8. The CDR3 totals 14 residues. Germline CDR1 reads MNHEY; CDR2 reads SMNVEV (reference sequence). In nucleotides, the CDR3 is TGTGCCAGCAGCCGCGGGACAGGCGGCTCACCCCTCCACTTT. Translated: CASSRGTGGSPLHF.

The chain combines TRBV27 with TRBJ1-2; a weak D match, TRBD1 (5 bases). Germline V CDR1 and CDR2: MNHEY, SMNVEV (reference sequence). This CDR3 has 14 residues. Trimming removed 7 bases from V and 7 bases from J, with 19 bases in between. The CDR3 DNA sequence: TGTGCCAGCACCTTCGGACACGGCCTTTCTGGCTACACCTTC. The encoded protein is CASTFGHGLSGYTF.

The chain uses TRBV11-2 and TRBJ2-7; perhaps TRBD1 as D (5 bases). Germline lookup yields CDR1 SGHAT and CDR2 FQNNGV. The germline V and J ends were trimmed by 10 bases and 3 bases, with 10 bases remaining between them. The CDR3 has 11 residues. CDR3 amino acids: CATGFVYEQYF. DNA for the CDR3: TGTGCCACAGGGTTCGTCTACGAGCAGTACTTC.

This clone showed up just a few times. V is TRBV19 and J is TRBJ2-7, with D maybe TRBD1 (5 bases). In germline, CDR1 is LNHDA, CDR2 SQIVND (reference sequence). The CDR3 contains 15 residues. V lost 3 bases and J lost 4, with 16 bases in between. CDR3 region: CASSMIFGAPYEQYF. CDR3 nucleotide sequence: TGTGCCAGTAGTATGATTTTTGGGGCCCCGTACGAGCAGTACTTC.

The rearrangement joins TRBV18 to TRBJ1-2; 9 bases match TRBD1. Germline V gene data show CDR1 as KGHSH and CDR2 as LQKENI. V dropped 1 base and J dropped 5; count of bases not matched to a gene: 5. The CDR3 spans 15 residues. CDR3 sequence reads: CASSPQVDRGYGYTF. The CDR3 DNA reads TGTGCCAGCTCACCACAAGTGGACAGGGGATATGGCTACACCTTC.

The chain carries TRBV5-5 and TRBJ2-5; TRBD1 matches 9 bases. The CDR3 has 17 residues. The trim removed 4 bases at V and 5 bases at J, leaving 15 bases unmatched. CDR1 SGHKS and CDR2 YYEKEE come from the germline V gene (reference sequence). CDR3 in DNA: TGTGCCAGCAGCCTAACCCCGGGACAGGGTATCGGGGAGACCCAGTACTTC. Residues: CASSLTPGQGIGETQYF.

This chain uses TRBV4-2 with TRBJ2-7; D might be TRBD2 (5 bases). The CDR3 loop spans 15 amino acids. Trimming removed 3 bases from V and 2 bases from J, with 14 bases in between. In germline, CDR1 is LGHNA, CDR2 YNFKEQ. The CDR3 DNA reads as TGTGCCAGCAGCCAGAACCCCAGCGGAACCTACGAGCAGTACTTC. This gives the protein CASSQNPSGTYEQYF.

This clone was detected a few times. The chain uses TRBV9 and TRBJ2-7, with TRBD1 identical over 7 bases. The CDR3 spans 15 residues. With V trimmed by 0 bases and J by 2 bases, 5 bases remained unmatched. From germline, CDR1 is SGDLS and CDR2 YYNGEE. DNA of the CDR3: TGTGCCAGCAGCGTAGAAGAGGGGGCAACCTACGAGCAGTACTTC. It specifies CASSVEEGATYEQYF.

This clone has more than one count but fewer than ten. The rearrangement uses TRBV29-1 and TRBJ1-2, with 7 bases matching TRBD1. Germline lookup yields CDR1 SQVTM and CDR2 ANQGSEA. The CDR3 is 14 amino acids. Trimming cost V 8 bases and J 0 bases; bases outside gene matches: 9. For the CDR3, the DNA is TGCAGCACGGGACAGTCCTTAGCTAACTATGGCTACACCTTC. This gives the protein CSTGQSLANYGYTF.

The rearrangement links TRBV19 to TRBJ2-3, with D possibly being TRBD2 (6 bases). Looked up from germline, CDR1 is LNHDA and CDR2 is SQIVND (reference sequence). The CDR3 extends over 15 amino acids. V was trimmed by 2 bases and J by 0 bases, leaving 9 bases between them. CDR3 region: CASSIRGTSTDTQYF. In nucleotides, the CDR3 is TGTGCCAGTAGTATACGGGGGACTAGCACAGATACGCAGTATTTT.

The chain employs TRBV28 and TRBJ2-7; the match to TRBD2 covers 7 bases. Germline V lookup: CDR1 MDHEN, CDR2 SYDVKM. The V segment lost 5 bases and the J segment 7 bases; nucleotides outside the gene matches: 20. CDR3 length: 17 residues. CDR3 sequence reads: CASSHRPWGEGRGEQYF. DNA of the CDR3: TGTGCCAGCAGTCATCGTCCGTGGGGGGAGGGGAGGGGTGAGCAGTACTTC.

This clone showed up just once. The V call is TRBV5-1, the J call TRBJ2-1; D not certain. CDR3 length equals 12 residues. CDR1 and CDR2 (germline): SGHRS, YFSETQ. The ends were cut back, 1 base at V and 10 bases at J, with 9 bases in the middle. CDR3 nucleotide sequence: TGCGCCAGCAGCTTGACCGGTTTGGAGCAGTTCTTC. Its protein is CASSLTGLEQFF.